This T cell receptor (beta chain) was sequenced for a study of blood T cell repertoires in COVID-19. Assay used: immunoSEQ multiplex PCR; TCRdb lists only in-frame clones, some missing. The table records approximately 210,000 clones, 87% of them present only once. Sample: PBMCs or T cells enriched from blood (not recorded which). The source of this sequence is a woman aged 25 to 39 who had recovered from COVID-19.

Written as DNA, the CDR3 is TGTGCCAGCAGCACAGGGGTTCAAAGTGAAGCTTTCTTT. Translating it yields CASSTGVQSEAFF. The chain has TRBV11-3 and TRBJ1-1; the match to TRBD1 covers 7 bases. The V and J ends lost 5 bases and 7 bases, in that order; junction bases with no gene match: 7. CDR1 and CDR2 from the germline V gene are SGHNT and YENEEA. CDR3 length equals 13 residues. Combining the CDR3 with reference TRBV11-3 and TRBJ1-1 gives the whole variable domain EAGVVQSPRYKIIEKKQPVAFWCNPISGHNTLYWYLQNLGQGPELLIRYENEEAVDDSQLPKDRFSAERLKGVDSTLKIQPAELGDSAVYLCASSTGVQSEAFFGQGTRLTVV.